The source of this TCR beta chain is a study of identical twins. Each CDR3 protein is one row after TCRdb ran MiXCR on the 5' RACE reads. The table includes nearly 250,000 distinct CDR3 sequences, roughly 7% detected once. Study results and caveats: Researchers reported excess low generation probability among twin-shared out-of-frame alpha sequences.

This clonotype was seen at least ten times. Its antigen is not known. These records were also assigned to another study, of yellow fever vaccine responses in identical twins.

Sequences were obtained from memory (CD45RO+) T cells sorted from blood. This receptor was identified in a woman aged 18-29 years in good health.

CDR3 amino acids: CSARDGGGYNEQFF. In DNA form, the CDR3 reads TGCAGTGCTAGAGACGGGGGGGGCTACAATGAGCAGTTCTTC. The chain employs TRBV20-1 and TRBJ2-1; 8 bases map to TRBD2. This CDR3 has 14 amino acids. V lost 0 bases and J lost 3; bases outside the gene matches: 1. Germline V gene sequence: CDR1 DFQATT, CDR2 SNEGSKA (reference sequence).